This record covers a single T cell receptor beta chain. This clone was detected only once. Its antigen is not yet known. One base away there is no much larger clone; base qualities are not given. Library construction relied on the immunoSEQ multiplex PCR assay. TCRdb's version of the immuneACCESS table is confined to in-frame rearrangements and falls short of the full clone set. An unresolved V gene accounts for under half of the shortfall where checked; the remainder is of unknown origin. This sample has tens of thousands of clones in its table, and 91% of those were observed once. The biggest ten clones account for about 1% of the sample. The germline ends are 13 bases apart after V is trimmed by 7 bases and J by 3 bases. Based on the germline V gene, the CDR1 and CDR2 sequences are SGHTA and FQGNSA. CDR3 length: 13 amino acids, cysteine to phenylalanine. Left in the record is the CDR3 DNA by itself, 39 bases read in frame from the first base.

The data originate from a study of T cell changes during pregnancy in multiple sclerosis (dated by TCRdb to between 2018 and 2020). As for the study more broadly: Changes in the T cell repertoire over the course of pregnancy were examined in this study in women with multiple sclerosis.

In this chain, TRBV7-2 is recombined with TRBJ2-7; a tentative D call is TRBD2 (6 bases match). The clonotype was recovered from a female donor in good health, enrolled as a control in a pregnancy study. Sample: peripheral blood, taken after pregnancy. The CDR3 reads CASTYYGGYEQYF. The base sequence is TGTGCCAGCACCTACTACGGGGGCTACGAGCAGTACTTC.